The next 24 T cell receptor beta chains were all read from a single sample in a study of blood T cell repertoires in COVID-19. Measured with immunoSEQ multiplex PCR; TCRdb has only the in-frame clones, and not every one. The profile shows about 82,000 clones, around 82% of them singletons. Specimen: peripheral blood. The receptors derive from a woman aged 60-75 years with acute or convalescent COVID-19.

The CDR3 protein is CASSQDLMEREGWSTDTQYF. For the CDR3, the DNA is TGTGCCAGCAGCCAAGATCTTATGGAGCGGGAGGGCTGGAGCACAGATACGCAGTATTTT. J is TRBJ2-3 and V is TRBV4-2; 10 positions agree with TRBD2. The CDR3 runs 20 residues. The ends lost 0 bases at V and 0 bases at J; junction bases unmatched: 12. The germline V gene has CDR1 LGHNA and CDR2 YNFKEQ.

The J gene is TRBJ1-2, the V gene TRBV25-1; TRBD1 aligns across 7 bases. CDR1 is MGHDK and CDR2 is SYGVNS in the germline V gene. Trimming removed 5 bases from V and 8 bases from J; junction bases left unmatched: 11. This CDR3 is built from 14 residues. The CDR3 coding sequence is TGTGCCAGCAGTTCCGGGACAGCCCTATCGGGCTACACCTTC. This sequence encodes CASSSGTALSGYTF.

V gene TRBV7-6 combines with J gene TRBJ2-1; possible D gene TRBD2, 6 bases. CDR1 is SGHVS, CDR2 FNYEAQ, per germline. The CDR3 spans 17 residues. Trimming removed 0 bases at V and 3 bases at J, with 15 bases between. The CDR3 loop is CASSLASAGTYYNEQFF. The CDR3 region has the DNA TGTGCCAGCAGCTTAGCGTCTGCGGGGACCTACTACAATGAGCAGTTCTTC.

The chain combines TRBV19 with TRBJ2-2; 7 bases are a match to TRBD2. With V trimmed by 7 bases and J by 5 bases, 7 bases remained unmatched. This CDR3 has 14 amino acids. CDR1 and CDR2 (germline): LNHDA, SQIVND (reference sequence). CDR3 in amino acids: CASKGTTFTGELFF. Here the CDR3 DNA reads TGTGCCAGTAAAGGGACTACCTTTACCGGGGAGCTGTTTTTT.

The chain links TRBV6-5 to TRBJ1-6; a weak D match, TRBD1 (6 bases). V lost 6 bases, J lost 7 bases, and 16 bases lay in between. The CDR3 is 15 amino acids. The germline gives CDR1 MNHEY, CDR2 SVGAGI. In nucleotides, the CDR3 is TGTGCCAGCAGCTCTAATGACAGGACCAATTCACCCCTCCACTTT. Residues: CASSSNDRTNSPLHF.

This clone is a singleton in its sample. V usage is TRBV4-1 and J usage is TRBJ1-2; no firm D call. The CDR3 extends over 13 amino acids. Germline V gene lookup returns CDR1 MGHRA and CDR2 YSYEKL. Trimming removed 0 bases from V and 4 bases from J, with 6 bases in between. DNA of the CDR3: TGCGCCAGCAGCCAAGATCTATCCTATGGCTACACCTTC. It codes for CASSQDLSYGYTF.

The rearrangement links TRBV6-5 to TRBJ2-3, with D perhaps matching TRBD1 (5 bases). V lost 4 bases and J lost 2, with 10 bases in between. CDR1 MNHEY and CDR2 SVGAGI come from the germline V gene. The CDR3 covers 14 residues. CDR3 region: CASSWGPFTDTQYF. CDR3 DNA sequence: TGTGCCAGCAGTTGGGGCCCATTCACAGATACGCAGTATTTT.

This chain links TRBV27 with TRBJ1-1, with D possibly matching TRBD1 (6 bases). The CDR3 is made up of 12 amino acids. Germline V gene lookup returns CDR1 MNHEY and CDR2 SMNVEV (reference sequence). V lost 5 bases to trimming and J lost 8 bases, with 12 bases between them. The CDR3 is CASSPLTGEAFF. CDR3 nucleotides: TGTGCCAGCAGTCCGCTGACAGGAGAAGCTTTCTTT.

CDR3: CAWSAGGGWNEQFF. The CDR3 bases are TGTGCCTGGAGTGCAGGCGGGGGGTGGAATGAGCAGTTCTTC. This chain connects TRBV30 to TRBJ2-1, with 8 bases identical to TRBD2. This CDR3 comprises 14 residues. In germline, CDR1 is GTSNPN, CDR2 SVGIG (reference sequence). V lost 1 base and J lost 7; bases outside the gene matches: 6.

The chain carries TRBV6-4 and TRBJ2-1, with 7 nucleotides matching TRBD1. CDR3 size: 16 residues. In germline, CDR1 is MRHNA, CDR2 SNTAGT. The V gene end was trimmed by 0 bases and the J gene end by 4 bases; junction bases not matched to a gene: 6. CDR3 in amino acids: CASSDSPGTDYNEQFF. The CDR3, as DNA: TGTGCCAGCAGTGACTCGCCCGGGACAGATTACAATGAGCAGTTCTTC.

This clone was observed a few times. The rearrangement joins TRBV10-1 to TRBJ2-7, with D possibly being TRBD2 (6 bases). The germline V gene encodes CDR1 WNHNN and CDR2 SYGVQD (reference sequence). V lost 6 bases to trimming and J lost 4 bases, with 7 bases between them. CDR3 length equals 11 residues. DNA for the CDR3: TGCGCCAGCAGCCGGGGGTACGAGCAGTACTTC. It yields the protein CASSRGYEQYF.

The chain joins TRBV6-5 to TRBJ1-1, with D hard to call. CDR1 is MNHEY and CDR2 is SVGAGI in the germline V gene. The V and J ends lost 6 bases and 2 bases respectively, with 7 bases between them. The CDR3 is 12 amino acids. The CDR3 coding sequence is TGTGCCAGCAGAGACACCAACACTGAAGCTTTCTTT. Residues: CASRDTNTEAFF.

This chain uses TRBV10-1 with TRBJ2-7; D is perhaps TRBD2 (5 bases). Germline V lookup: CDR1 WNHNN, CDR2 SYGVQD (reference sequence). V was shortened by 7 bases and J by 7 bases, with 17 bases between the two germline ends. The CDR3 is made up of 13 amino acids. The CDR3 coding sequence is TGCGCCAGCACCACCGACGGGGTACGGGAGCAGTACTTC. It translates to CASTTDGVREQYF.

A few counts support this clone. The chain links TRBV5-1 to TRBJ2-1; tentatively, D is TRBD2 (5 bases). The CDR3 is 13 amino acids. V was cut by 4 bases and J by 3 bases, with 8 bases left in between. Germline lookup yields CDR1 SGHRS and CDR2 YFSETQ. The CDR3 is CASSLGDYNEQFF. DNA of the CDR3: TGCGCCAGCAGCCTCGGGGACTACAATGAGCAGTTCTTC. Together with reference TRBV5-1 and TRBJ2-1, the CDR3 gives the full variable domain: KAGVTQTPRYLIKTRGQQVTLSCSPISGHRSVSWYQQTPGQGLQFLFEYFSETQRNKGNFPGRFSGRQFSNSRSEMNVSTLELGDSALYLCASSLGDYNEQFFGPGTRLTVL.

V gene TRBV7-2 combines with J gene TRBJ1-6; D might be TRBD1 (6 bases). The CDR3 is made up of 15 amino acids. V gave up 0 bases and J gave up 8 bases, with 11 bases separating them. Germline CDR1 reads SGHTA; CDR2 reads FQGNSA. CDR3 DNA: TGTGCCAGCAGCTTAGCACGCCAGGGGTATTCACCCCTCCACTTT. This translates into CASSLARQGYSPLHF.

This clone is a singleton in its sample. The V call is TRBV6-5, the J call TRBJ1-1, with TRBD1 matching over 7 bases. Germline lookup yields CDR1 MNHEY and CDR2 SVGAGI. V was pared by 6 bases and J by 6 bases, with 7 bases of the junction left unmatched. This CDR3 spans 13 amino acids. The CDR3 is CASRLDRVAEAFF. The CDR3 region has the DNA TGTGCCAGCAGACTCGACAGGGTTGCTGAAGCTTTCTTT.

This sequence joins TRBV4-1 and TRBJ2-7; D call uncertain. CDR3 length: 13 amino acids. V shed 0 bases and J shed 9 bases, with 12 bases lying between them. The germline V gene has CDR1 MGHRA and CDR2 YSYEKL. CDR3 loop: CASSQDRGSRQYF. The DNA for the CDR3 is TGCGCCAGCAGCCAAGATCGAGGTAGTCGGCAGTACTTC.

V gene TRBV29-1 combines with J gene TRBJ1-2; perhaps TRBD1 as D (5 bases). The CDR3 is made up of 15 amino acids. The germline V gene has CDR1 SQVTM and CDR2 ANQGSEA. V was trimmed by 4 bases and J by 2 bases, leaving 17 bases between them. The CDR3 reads CSVAKARQPNYGYTF. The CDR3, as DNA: TGCAGCGTTGCGAAGGCGAGACAGCCCAACTATGGCTACACCTTC.

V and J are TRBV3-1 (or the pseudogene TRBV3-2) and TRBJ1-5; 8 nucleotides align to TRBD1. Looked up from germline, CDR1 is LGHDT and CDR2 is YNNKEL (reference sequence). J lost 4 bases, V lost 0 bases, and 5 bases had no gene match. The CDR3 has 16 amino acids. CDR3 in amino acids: CASSQDARGRNQPQHF. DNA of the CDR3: TGTGCCAGCAGCCAAGATGCCAGGGGGCGAAATCAGCCCCAGCATTTT.

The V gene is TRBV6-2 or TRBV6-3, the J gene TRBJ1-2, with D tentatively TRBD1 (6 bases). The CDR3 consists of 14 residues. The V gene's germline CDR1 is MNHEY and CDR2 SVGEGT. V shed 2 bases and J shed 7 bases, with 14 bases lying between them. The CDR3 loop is CASSYDNRVTGYTF. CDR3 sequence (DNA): TGTGCCAGCAGTTACGACAACAGGGTAACTGGCTACACCTTC.

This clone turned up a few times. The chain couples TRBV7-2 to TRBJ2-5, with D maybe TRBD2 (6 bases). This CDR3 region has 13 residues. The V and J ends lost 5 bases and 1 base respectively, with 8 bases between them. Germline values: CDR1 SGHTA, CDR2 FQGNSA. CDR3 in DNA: TGTGCCAGCAGCGGGGGAGGCCAAGAGACCCAGTACTTC. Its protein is CASSGGGQETQYF.

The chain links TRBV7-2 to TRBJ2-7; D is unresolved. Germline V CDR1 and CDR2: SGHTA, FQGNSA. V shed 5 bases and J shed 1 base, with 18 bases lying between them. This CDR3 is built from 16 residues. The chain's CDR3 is CASSDAQRTLSYEQYF. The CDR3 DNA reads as TGTGCCAGCAGCGATGCCCAGCGAACACTTTCCTACGAGCAGTACTTC. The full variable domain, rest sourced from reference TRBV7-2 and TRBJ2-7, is GAGVSQSPSNKVTEKGKDVELRCDPISGHTALYWYRQSLGQGLEFLIYFQGNSAPDKSGLPSDRFSAERTGGSVSTLTIQRTQQEDSAVYLCASSDAQRTLSYEQYFGPGTRLTVT.

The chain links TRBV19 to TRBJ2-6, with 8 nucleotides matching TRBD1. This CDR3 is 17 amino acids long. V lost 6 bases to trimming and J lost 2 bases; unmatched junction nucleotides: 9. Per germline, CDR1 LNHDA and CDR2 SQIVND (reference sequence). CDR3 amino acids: CASRKRTGLTGANVLTF. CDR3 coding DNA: TGTGCCAGTAGAAAACGGACAGGGCTGACTGGGGCCAACGTCCTGACTTTC.

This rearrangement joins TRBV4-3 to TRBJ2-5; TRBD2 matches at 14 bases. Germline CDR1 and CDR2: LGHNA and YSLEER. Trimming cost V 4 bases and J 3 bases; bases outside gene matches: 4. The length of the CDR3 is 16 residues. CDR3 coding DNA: TGCGCCAGCAGCCTAGGGACTAGCGGGGGAGAAGAGACCCAGTACTTC. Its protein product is CASSLGTSGGEETQYF.